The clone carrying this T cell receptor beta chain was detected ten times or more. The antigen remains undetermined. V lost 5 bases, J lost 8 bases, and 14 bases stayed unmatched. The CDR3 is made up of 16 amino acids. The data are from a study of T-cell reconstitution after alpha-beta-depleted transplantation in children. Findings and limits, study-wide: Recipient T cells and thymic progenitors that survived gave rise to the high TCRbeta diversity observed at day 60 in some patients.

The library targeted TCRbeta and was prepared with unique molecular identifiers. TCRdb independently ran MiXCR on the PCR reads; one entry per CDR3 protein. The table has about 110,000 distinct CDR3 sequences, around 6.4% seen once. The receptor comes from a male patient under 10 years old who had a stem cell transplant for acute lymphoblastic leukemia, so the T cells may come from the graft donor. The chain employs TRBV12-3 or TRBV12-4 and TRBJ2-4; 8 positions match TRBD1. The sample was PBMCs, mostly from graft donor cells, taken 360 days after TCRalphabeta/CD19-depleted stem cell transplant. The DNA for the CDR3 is TGTGCCAGCAGTGACGTGACAGGGGTCAGAAGGCACATTCAGTACTTC. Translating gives CASSDVTGVRRHIQYF.